Listed below are T cell receptor beta chains from one sample, sequenced in a study of control samples from healthy donors and cancer patients. Sequencing was performed with immunoSEQ multiplex PCR; in TCRdb, only in-frame clones are kept and a portion is missing. Of about 94,000 clones in the sample, about nine tenths were seen once. Sequencing was carried out using blood. The receptors shown here come from a young woman in good health. Both conserved end residues are part of each CDR3. The order of the fields is D gene, clone size, V gene, J gene, CDR3 DNA, CDR3 protein. The D gene is left open where the match is weak. Size tells how often a clone was seen (once, few, many) or the class of an expanded clone, and some rows leave it out.

TRBD2,-,TRBV13,TRBJ2-1,TGTGCCAGCAGTATACTACTAGCGCATTTGGGCAATGAGCAGTTCTTC,CASSILLAHLGNEQFF
-,few,TRBV3-1/TRBV3-2,TRBJ1-6,TGTGCCAGCAGCCAAGACGAAATAAGGGGAAATTCACCCCTCCACTTT,CASSQDEIRGNSPLHF
-,-,TRBV3-1/TRBV3-2,TRBJ2-5,TGTGCCAGCAGCTTCGGAGTAGTCCCGCAAAAGACCCAGTACTTC,CASSFGVVPQKTQYF
-,-,TRBV24-1,TRBJ1-5,TGTGCCACCAGTGCGTGGGGGACATATCAGCCCCAGCATTTT,CATSAWGTYQPQHF
-,-,TRBV19,TRBJ1-1,TGTGCCAGTACTTCAAGAGTACCCTTGAACACTGAAGCTTTCTTT,CASTSRVPLNTEAFF
-,-,TRBV10-3,TRBJ2-6,TGTGCCACTCAGAGAGGTACTGGGGCCAACGTCCTGACTTTC,CATQRGTGANVLTF
-,-,TRBV27,TRBJ2-5,TGTGCCAGCAGTCCCCGAGCGGCAGGGGTTCTCGGGACCCAGTACTTC,CASSPRAAGVLGTQYF
-,-,TRBV5-1,TRBJ1-1,TGCGCCAGCAGCATCGGACGGATCGGAGGGAACACTGAAGCTTTCTTT,CASSIGRIGGNTEAFF
TRBD1,-,TRBV25-1,TRBJ1-6,TGTGCCAGCAGTGGGGGGACAGGGGATTCACCCCTCCACTTT,CASSGGTGDSPLHF
-,-,TRBV7-2,TRBJ2-7,TGTGCCAGCAGCTTCTCCCCCTCCTACGAGCAGTACTTC,CASSFSPSYEQYF
TRBD1,-,TRBV5-1,TRBJ1-5,TGCGCCAGCAGCCCGGGACAGGGGATTCAGCCCCAGCATTTT,CASSPGQGIQPQHF
-,-,TRBV7-9,TRBJ1-3,TGTGCCACCCTCAACAGGCACCACTCTGGAAACACCATATATTTT,CATLNRHHSGNTIYF
-,-,TRBV6-5,TRBJ2-5,TGTGCCAGCAGTTACCAGGACTCGTCGGGGGAGACCCAGTACTTC,CASSYQDSSGETQYF
-,-,TRBV10-3,TRBJ1-1,TGTGCCATCAGTGAGTCATTGGATGAAGCTTTCTTT,CAISESLDEAFF
TRBD1,-,TRBV5-6,TRBJ2-5,TGTGCCAGCAGCCGCTTGACAGGGCAAGAGACCCAGTACTTC,CASSRLTGQETQYF
-,-,TRBV7-3,TRBJ2-1,TGTGCCAGCAGCTTACGGGGAATCTACAATGAGCAGTTCTTC,CASSLRGIYNEQFF
-,once,TRBV19,TRBJ1-2,TGTGCCAGTAAATTTGAGGGGGGCGACTATGGCTACACCTTC,CASKFEGGDYGYTF
TRBD2,-,TRBV5-1,TRBJ2-3,TGCGCCAGCAGCTTGGCTAGCGGGGGGCGGGATACGCAGTATTTT,CASSLASGGRDTQYF
TRBD1,-,TRBV6-4,TRBJ1-1,TGTGCCAGCAGGGATCAATCAGGGGGCTCGGGTGAAGCTTTCTTT,CASRDQSGGSGEAFF
TRBD1,few,TRBV2,TRBJ2-7,TGTGCCAGCAGTGGACAGGGGGCGATCGACGAGCAGTACTTC,CASSGQGAIDEQYF
-,-,TRBV27,TRBJ1-2,TGTGCCAGCAGTCCCAGGACCGAGAACTATGGCTACACCTTC,CASSPRTENYGYTF
-,-,TRBV5-4,TRBJ2-1,TGTGCCAGCAGCTTGGGGGCTCTTTACAATGAGCAGTTCTTC,CASSLGALYNEQFF
-,-,TRBV7-8,TRBJ1-5,TGTGCCAGCAGCTCAAACAATCAGCAGCCCCAGCATTTT,CASSSNNQQPQHF
-,-,TRBV5-1,TRBJ1-3,TGCGCCAGCAGGGATCCTGGAAACACCATATATTTT,CASRDPGNTIYF
-,-,TRBV19,TRBJ2-7,TGTGCCAGTAGTATAGAACGGAGGGGCTCCTACGAGCAGTACTTC,CASSIERRGSYEQYF
-,few,TRBV6-5,TRBJ2-3,TGTGCCAGTCATCCAGCAGGGAGTAGCACAGATACGCAGTATTTT,CASHPAGSSTDTQYF
-,-,TRBV2,TRBJ1-6,TGTGCCAGCAGTGAAGCAGCCGGGGGTCGGGATTCACCCCTCCACTTT,CASSEAAGGRDSPLHF
-,-,TRBV4-1,TRBJ2-2,TGCGCCAGCCGGGGGGCAGACACCGGGGAGCTGTTTTTT,CASRGADTGELFF
TRBD1,once,TRBV19,TRBJ2-1,TGTGCCAGTAGTATACTATTTCGACAGGGGGCCTACAATGAGCAGTTCTTC,CASSILFRQGAYNEQFF
TRBD1,-,TRBV19,TRBJ2-7,TGTGCCAGTAGTACCCCACAGGGGTACGAGCAGTACTTC,CASSTPQGYEQYF
-,-,TRBV4-1,TRBJ2-1,TGCGCCAGCAGCCAAGATACGGCAGGGGTATTCGATGAGCAGTTCTTC,CASSQDTAGVFDEQFF
-,few,TRBV6-1,TRBJ2-7,TGTGCCAGCAGTGAAGTGGCGGAATCCTACGAGCAGTACTTC,CASSEVAESYEQYF
-,-,TRBV12-3/TRBV12-4,TRBJ2-2,TGTGCCAGCAGTTTCTTGCCGGGGGAGCTGTTTTTT,CASSFLPGELFF
-,-,TRBV18,TRBJ2-1,TGTGCCAGCTCACCACCCCGTGAGGGAAGTGAGCAGTTCTTC,CASSPPREGSEQFF
-,-,TRBV7-9,TRBJ2-2,TGTGCCAGCAGCTTACGTGGGAACACCGGGGAGCTGTTTTTT,CASSLRGNTGELFF
-,-,TRBV10-1,TRBJ1-1,TGCGCCAGCAGTGAGTCGACATGGGGTTACACTGAAGCTTTCTTT,CASSESTWGYTEAFF
-,-,TRBV6-5,TRBJ1-2,TGTGCCAGCAGGTGGGGGCCGAACTATGGCTACACCTTC,CASRWGPNYGYTF
-,-,TRBV5-6,TRBJ2-5,TGTGCCAGCAGCTTTTATGCTAGCGAGAGGAAGACCCAGTACTTC,CASSFYASERKTQYF
-,-,TRBV19,TRBJ2-5,TGTGCCAGTAGTGCGGAACGGCGGGGAGAGACCCAGTACTTC,CASSAERRGETQYF
-,-,TRBV4-1,TRBJ2-7,TGCGCCAGCAGCCAAGTCTACCGCAGGGTCAAGCAGTACTTC,CASSQVYRRVKQYF
-,-,TRBV4-1,TRBJ2-1,TGCGCCAGCAGCCAACTGGAGGGGATAGATAACAATGAGCAGTTCTTC,CASSQLEGIDNNEQFF
-,-,TRBV27,TRBJ2-7,TGTGCCAGCAGTCAAAACTCCTACGAGCAGTACTTC,CASSQNSYEQYF
-,-,TRBV28,TRBJ1-2,TGTGCCAGCAGTTTCTTATGGGGGGGAGGCGACTATGGCTACACCTTC,CASSFLWGGGDYGYTF
-,-,TRBV5-8,TRBJ1-6,TGTGCCAGCAGCGGGGGACCGGCGTTGGGTTCACCCCTCCACTTT,CASSGGPALGSPLHF
TRBD1,-,TRBV7-9,TRBJ1-3,TGTGCCAGCAGCTCAAAGGGGGCGATTGGGGGAAACACCATATATTTT,CASSSKGAIGGNTIYF
TRBD1,-,TRBV3-1/TRBV3-2,TRBJ1-4,TGTGCCAGCAGCCATCTCGGGACAGCTAATGAAAAACTGTTTTTT,CASSHLGTANEKLFF
TRBD2,-,TRBV29-1,TRBJ2-7,TGCAGCGCGGGGCGGGGGTCCTACGAGCAGTACTTC,CSAGRGSYEQYF
-,-,TRBV5-6,TRBJ1-5,TGTGCCAGCAGCTTGGAGGGCGGGTTGACTCAGCCCCAGCATTTT,CASSLEGGLTQPQHF
-,-,TRBV11-3,TRBJ2-2,TGTGCCAGCAGCCCCGGCGGGAACACCGGGGAGCTGTTTTTT,CASSPGGNTGELFF
-,-,TRBV27,TRBJ1-1,TGTGCCAGCAGTTTTGGGGACATGAACACTGAAGCTTTCTTT,CASSFGDMNTEAFF